Below are 6 T cell receptor beta chains sequenced from a single sample in a study of CD8 T cells in Susac syndrome. With random hexamers, reverse transcription was performed on 0.5 to 1 ug of RNA. TCRdb processed the immunoSEQ multiplex PCR reads anew with MiXCR; each CDR3 protein has one entry. The data show about 250,000 distinct CDR3 sequences, 80% to 95% seen once. The source material was CD4+ T cells from PBMCs. Every receptor here comes from a human donor with multiple sclerosis.

The V gene is TRBV12-5, the J gene TRBJ2-7; no clear D gene. Trimming took 7 bases from V and 5 from J, leaving 15 bases between them. The CDR3 runs 13 residues. Germline V gene data show CDR1 as LGHNT and CDR2 as FRNRAP. CDR3 in DNA: TGTGCTAGTGCTACTGATACTTCACACGAGCAGTACTTC. Translation gives CASATDTSHEQYF.

The chain employs TRBV28 and TRBJ1-1, with TRBD1 matching 7 bases. The germline CDR1 and CDR2 sequences are MDHEN and SYDVKM. V dropped 5 bases and J dropped 0; count of bases not matched to a gene: 9. The CDR3 is 16 residues long. In DNA form, the CDR3 reads TGTGCCAGCAGTCCCGGGGGGACAGTCATGAACACTGAAGCTTTCTTT. Translation: CASSPGGTVMNTEAFF. The full variable domain, rest sourced from reference TRBV28 and TRBJ1-1, is DVKVTQSSRYLVKRTGEKVFLECVQDMDHENMFWYRQDPGLGLRLIYFSYDVKMKEKGDIPEGYSVSREKKERFSLILESASTNQTSMYLCASSPGGTVMNTEAFFGQGTRLTVV.

This chain links TRBV18 with TRBJ2-5; weak D call: TRBD2 (7 bases). Between the trimmed V and J ends, which lost 4 bases and 2 bases, there was a span of 26 bases. The germline V gene encodes CDR1 KGHSH and CDR2 LQKENI. CDR3 size: 19 residues. CDR3 sequence (DNA): TGTGCCAGCTCACTGCTTGCAGGGGTCGGCGGGAGTCGACAAGAGACCCAGTACTTC. Its protein product is CASSLLAGVGGSRQETQYF. The full variable domain, rest sourced from reference TRBV18 and TRBJ2-5, is NAGVMQNPRHLVRRRGQEARLRCSPMKGHSHVYWYRQLPEEGLKFMVYLQKENIIDESGMPKERFSAEFPKEGPSILRIQQVVRGDSAAYFCASSLLAGVGGSRQETQYFGPGTRLLVL.

CDR3 nucleotide sequence: TGTGCCAGCAGTGTACCCAGTACTAACTATGGCTACACCTTC. Encoded protein: CASSVPSTNYGYTF. The chain couples TRBV2 to TRBJ1-2, with D uncertain. Between the trimmed V and J ends, which lost 4 bases and 0 bases, there was a span of 9 bases. The germline gives CDR1 SNHLY, CDR2 FYNNEI. This CDR3 has 14 amino acids.

The V call is TRBV5-1, the J call TRBJ1-5; no clear D gene. V was pared by 0 bases and J by 5 bases, with 12 bases between. The CDR3 loop spans 15 amino acids. Germline V gene data show CDR1 as SGHRS and CDR2 as YFSETQ. The CDR3 loop reads CASSLGGVVDQPQHF. CDR3 in DNA: TGCGCCAGCAGCTTGGGTGGGGTAGTTGATCAGCCCCAGCATTTT.

This chain uses TRBV12-3 or TRBV12-4 with TRBJ2-5; either TRBD1 or TRBD2 may fit D (6 bases each). Deletions cut 7 bases from V and 5 bases from J, with 11 bases between. The CDR3 covers 12 residues. In DNA, the CDR3 is TGTGCCAGCACCCGGGGGCGGGAGACCCAGTACTTC. Amino acid sequence: CASTRGRETQYF.